This T cell receptor (beta chain) was profiled in a study of T cell repertoires in cytomegalovirus infection. The wider study: Both a matching HLA type and CMV infection were indicated by public TCR beta signatures.

Study-wide results and caveats: HLA-C-restricted TCR beta clonotypes specific for CMV led the ex vivo response.

Germline loops: CDR1 MNHNS, CDR2 SASEGT. V lost 4 bases, J lost 4 bases, and 16 bases lay in between. The CDR3 contains 15 residues. A single record per CDR3 protein comes from TCRdb applying MiXCR to the reads. Of 700,000 to 950,000 distinct CDR3 sequences listed, around a third were seen once; the top ten hold over 10%. Concerning this clonotype: Its target is unknown.

The gene calls are TRBV6-1 and TRBJ1-2; D might be TRBD1 (5 bases). Source: cultured CD8+ T cells from PBMCs, taken from culture after CMV antigen stimulation. This TCR was sampled from a human donor in good health (CMV status not recorded). Some clones in this sample may be carry-over from other donors' samples. The CDR3 loop reads CASSGSGGSSYGYTF. As DNA, the CDR3 is TGTGCCAGCAGTGGCTCGGGGGGATCCTCCTATGGCTACACCTTC.